This T cell receptor (beta chain) was observed in a study of T cells in Graves' hyperthyroidism and ophthalmopathy. The TCR beta CDR3 regions underwent amplification using RNA transcripts as the source. The HTBI primer set was used in a first-round RT-PCR of the TCR CDR3. TCRdb reanalysed the multiplex PCR reads using MiXCR and keeps one entry per CDR3 protein. The data show 300,000 to 400,000 distinct CDR3 sequences, about 18% seen once. The specimen was blood. The sequence came from a man between 18 and 29 years old with Graves' ophthalmopathy.

CDR3 DNA sequence: TGCAGTGCTAGGGCCGGGACAGGGCATGGCTACACCTTC. Translated, it gives CSARAGTGHGYTF. The rearrangement joins TRBV20-1 to TRBJ1-2; 9 positions agree with TRBD1. Per the germline V gene, CDR1 is DFQATT and CDR2 is SNEGSKA (reference sequence). The CDR3 loop spans 13 amino acids. V lost 3 bases and J lost 6; bases outside the gene matches: 5.